The 25 T cell receptor beta chains below were found in one sample sequenced in a study of T cells after posttransplantation cyclophosphamide. Some clones are missing from TCRdb's copy, which holds only in-frame ones; the method was immunoSEQ multiplex PCR. Counted here are tens of thousands of clones, about 86% occurring once; the ten biggest clones make up roughly 12%. Treatment was busulfan-fludarabine conditioning, a marrow graft, and cyclophosphamide on days +3 and +4. The material sequenced was PBMCs, taken after allogeneic stem cell transplant with posttransplant cyclophosphamide. The receptors here all came from a female patient aged 25-40 years who received an allogeneic stem cell transplant from an unrelated donor, was CMV-positive, and had no GVHD. Some of these T cells may belong to the graft donor.

The V gene is TRBV4-1, the J gene TRBJ1-2, with 9 bases fitting TRBD1. Germline loops: CDR1 MGHRA, CDR2 YSYEKL. The CDR3 totals 15 residues. The V segment lost 2 bases and the J segment 4 bases; nucleotides outside the gene matches: 5. CDR3 nucleotides: TGCGCCAGCAGCCAACTCACAGGGGGCAGCTATGGCTACACCTTC. Translating it yields CASSQLTGGSYGYTF.

CDR3 DNA: TGCGCCAGCAAAGACAGGGCCACCCAGTTACCCCTCCACTTT. Protein: CASKDRATQLPLHF. The genes are TRBV10-2 and TRBJ1-6, with 7 bases matching TRBD1. There are 14 residues in the CDR3. Germline V CDR1 and CDR2: WSHSY, SAAADI. J lost 12 bases, V lost 7 bases, and 12 bases had no gene match.

J is TRBJ2-2 and V is TRBV5-4; D is possibly TRBD2 (5 bases). The CDR3 covers 14 residues. V was cut by 7 bases and J by 1 base, with 11 bases left in between. Germline-derived CDR1 and CDR2 are SGHNT and YYREEE (reference sequence). The CDR3 region has the DNA TGTGCCAGCCGGGGATCCATGAACACCGGGGAGCTGTTTTTT. This encodes CASRGSMNTGELFF.

This clone has just a few counts. This chain joins TRBV2 and TRBJ1-1, with D uncertain. Germline V gene data show CDR1 as SNHLY and CDR2 as FYNNEI. The CDR3 length is 13 residues. The V and J ends lost 4 bases and 3 bases respectively, with 9 bases between them. CDR3 in amino acids: CASSVEGDTEAFF. CDR3 in DNA: TGTGCCAGCAGTGTAGAGGGTGACACTGAAGCTTTCTTT.

This sequence joins TRBV5-6 and TRBJ2-1; the match to TRBD1 covers 7 bases. This CDR3 is built from 16 residues. V shed 4 bases and J 2 bases; nucleotides not matched to a gene: 9. The germline V gene encodes CDR1 SGHDT and CDR2 YYEEEE. CDR3 amino acids: CASSRDPGTAYNEQFF. CDR3 DNA sequence: TGTGCCAGCAGCCGCGATCCCGGGACAGCCTACAATGAGCAGTTCTTC.

The chain employs TRBV7-2 and TRBJ2-7; no definite D call. Germline V gene sequence: CDR1 SGHTA, CDR2 FQGNSA. This CDR3 has 12 residues. The germline V and J ends were trimmed by 6 bases and 4 bases, with 10 bases remaining between them. The CDR3 sequence is CASRRAGYEQYF. CDR3 coding DNA: TGTGCCAGCAGGAGAGCAGGATACGAGCAGTACTTC.

The chain employs TRBV29-1 and TRBJ2-7; 7 bases are a match to TRBD1. Germline V gene data show CDR1 as SQVTM and CDR2 as ANQGSEA. The CDR3 runs 12 residues. Germline trimming cut 1 base from V and 3 bases from J; bases unmatched to any gene: 0. The CDR3 DNA is TGCAGCGTTGAAGGACAGGGCTACGAGCAGTACTTC. Translated: CSVEGQGYEQYF.

The chain joins TRBV5-1 to TRBJ1-1, with D hard to call. Trimming shortened V by 0 bases and J by 7 bases, and 10 bases separated the two germline ends. The germline CDR1 and CDR2 sequences are SGHRS and YFSETQ. The length of the CDR3 is 13 residues. CDR3 residues: CASSLGGAGEAFF. The DNA for the CDR3 is TGCGCCAGCAGCTTGGGAGGCGCGGGTGAAGCTTTCTTT.

This chain uses TRBV11-3 with TRBJ2-7; possible D gene TRBD2, 5 bases. The length of the CDR3 is 14 residues. Germline V gene sequence: CDR1 SGHNT, CDR2 YENEEA. V lost 2 bases and J lost 6, with 14 bases in between. Here the CDR3 reads CASSLPGNLAEQYF. CDR3 bases: TGTGCCAGCAGCTTACCGGGGAATCTAGCCGAGCAGTACTTC.

For this clone: The junction does not match germline at one end; this may be a read error. The rearrangement uses TRBV28 and TRBJ1-2, with unresolved D. Germline CDR1 and CDR2: MDHEN and SYDVKM. The CDR3 has 16 amino acids. CDR3 DNA: TGTGCCAGCAGTTTATCCGGGAATCGGCAGTGGTATGGCCACACCTTC. It translates to CASSLSGNRQWYGHTF.

This clone has just a few counts. The genes are TRBV5-1 and TRBJ1-1; no clear D gene. Germline V gene lookup returns CDR1 SGHRS and CDR2 YFSETQ. The CDR3 covers 15 residues. The ends were cut back, 0 bases at V and 2 bases at J, with 11 bases in the middle. In nucleotides, the CDR3 is TGCGCCAGCAGCTTGGCACCGGGAATTAACACTGAAGCTTTCTTT. It encodes CASSLAPGINTEAFF.

This rearrangement joins TRBV9 to TRBJ2-3, with D perhaps matching TRBD2 (5 bases). CDR3 length equals 15 residues. Trimming removed 0 bases at V and 0 bases at J, with 8 bases between. Per germline, CDR1 SGDLS and CDR2 YYNGEE. CDR3 in amino acids: CASSVGESSTDTQYF. In DNA form, the CDR3 reads TGTGCCAGCAGCGTAGGGGAGTCTAGCACAGATACGCAGTATTTT.

This clone has more than one count but fewer than ten. The V call is TRBV5-3, the J call TRBJ1-2; 7 positions match TRBD1. TRBV5-3 is an ORF for which the function is uncertain. The length of the CDR3 is 18 residues. The V and J ends lost 3 bases and 3 bases, in that order; junction bases with no gene match: 17. In nucleotides, the CDR3 is TGTGCCAGAAGCTGGGCTGCAAGACAGGGAACCGAACACTATGGCTACACCTTC. Translated, it gives CARSWAARQGTEHYGYTF.

The chain joins TRBV7-2 to TRBJ1-2; TRBD1 might be the D (6 bases). CDR1 is SGHTA and CDR2 is FQGNSA in the germline V gene. The CDR3 covers 16 residues. The V and J ends lost 1 base and 2 bases respectively, with 14 bases between them. The CDR3 DNA reads as TGTGCCAGCAGCTTAGTTGCTGGGGGCGGAAACTATGGCTACACCTTC. Residues: CASSLVAGGGNYGYTF.

The chain uses TRBV7-8 and TRBJ2-5, with D possibly being TRBD2 (5 bases). The germline CDR1 and CDR2 sequences are SGHVS and FQNEAQ. V lost 7 bases and J lost 4, with 16 bases in between. The CDR3 consists of 14 residues. This CDR3 is CASKTTLGGETQYF. The CDR3 coding sequence is TGTGCCAGCAAGACCACACTAGGTGGAGAGACCCAGTACTTC.

This chain uses TRBV4-2 with TRBJ2-3; TRBD2 agrees at 12 bases. Germline CDR1 reads LGHNA; CDR2 reads YNFKEQ. The length of the CDR3 is 15 residues. J was trimmed by 7 bases and V by 4 bases; bases with no gene match: 6. The DNA for the CDR3 is TGTGCCAGCAGCCTACTGACTAGCGGGGGCCATACGCAGTATTTT. Residues: CASSLLTSGGHTQYF.

A single count supports this clone. V gene TRBV27 combines with J gene TRBJ2-1; 9 bases align to TRBD2. There are 15 residues in the CDR3. V gave up 6 bases and J gave up 2 bases; unmatched junction bases: 5. CDR1 is MNHEY and CDR2 is SMNVEV in the germline V gene (reference sequence). The DNA for the CDR3 is TGTGCCAGCAGCTTAGCGGGGGCGACCTACAATGAGCAGTTCTTC. It encodes CASSLAGATYNEQFF.

CDR3 coding DNA: TGTGCCAGCAGCTTAGCCTTCGGGGAGCTGTTTTTT. Residues: CASSLAFGELFF. The chain links TRBV7-9 to TRBJ2-2, with D uncertain. Trimming shortened V by 0 bases and J by 7 bases, and 3 bases separated the two germline ends. Germline values: CDR1 SEHNR, CDR2 FQNEAQ (reference sequence). The length of the CDR3 is 12 residues.

The table lists this clone with a count of one. The rearrangement links TRBV7-2 to TRBJ2-2; D may be TRBD2 (7 bases). The germline CDR1 and CDR2 sequences are SGHTA and FQGNSA. The CDR3 sequence is 18 residues long. Trimming stripped 2 bases from V and 5 bases from J, with 21 bases between. CDR3 sequence: CASSLTRGGGIGTGELFF. CDR3 bases: TGTGCCAGCAGCTTAACACGAGGGGGGGGCATAGGAACCGGGGAGCTGTTTTTT.

This chain links TRBV4-2 with TRBJ1-6; 9 positions match TRBD1. With 2 bases clipped from V and 7 bases from J, the junction kept 6 bases outside the gene matches. The CDR3 loop spans 16 amino acids. Germline V gene data show CDR1 as LGHNA and CDR2 as YNFKEQ. The CDR3 protein is CASSQKIGTGNSPLHF. The DNA for the CDR3 is TGTGCCAGCAGCCAAAAAATCGGGACAGGGAATTCACCCCTCCACTTT.

V is TRBV19 and J is TRBJ2-5; tentative D call: TRBD1 (6 bases). The ends were cut back, 5 bases at V and 2 bases at J, with 12 bases in the middle. This CDR3 comprises 14 residues. The germline V gene encodes CDR1 LNHDA and CDR2 SQIVND (reference sequence). The CDR3 loop is CASSGDRRQETQYF. DNA for the CDR3: TGTGCCAGTAGTGGAGACAGGCGTCAAGAGACCCAGTACTTC.

The CDR3 sequence: CASSAPTGTSGGRSSYNEQFF. The CDR3 DNA sequence: TGTGCCAGCAGCGCGCCTACAGGGACTAGCGGGGGGAGAAGCTCCTACAATGAGCAGTTCTTC. The V and J genes are TRBV9 and TRBJ2-1; 15 bases are a match to TRBD2. With 3 bases clipped from V and 0 bases from J, the junction kept 13 bases outside the gene matches. Germline V lookup: CDR1 SGDLS, CDR2 YYNGEE. The CDR3 has 21 residues. Drawing the rest from reference TRBV9 and TRBJ2-1, the complete variable domain is DSGVTQTPKHLITATGQRVTLRCSPRSGDLSVYWYQQSLDQGLQFLIQYYNGEERAKGNILERFSAQQFPDLHSELNLSSLELGDSALYFCASSAPTGTSGGRSSYNEQFFGPGTRLTVL.

CDR3 sequence: CASTQDRVGFDEQFF. The CDR3 coding sequence is TGTGCCAGCACCCAAGACAGGGTGGGTTTTGATGAGCAGTTCTTC. The V and J genes are TRBV5-6 and TRBJ2-1; 7 bases match TRBD1. V was clipped by 6 bases and J by 8 bases; unmatched bases: 14. Looked up from germline, CDR1 is SGHDT and CDR2 is YYEEEE. CDR3 length: 15 residues.

J is TRBJ2-5 and V is TRBV18; D possibly corresponds to TRBD2 (6 bases). The CDR3 is made up of 14 amino acids. Trimming stripped 4 bases from V and 2 bases from J, with 11 bases between. The germline CDR1 and CDR2 sequences are KGHSH and LQKENI. The CDR3 sequence: CASSRGAGQETQYF. The DNA of the CDR3 is TGTGCCAGCTCACGTGGGGCGGGACAAGAGACCCAGTACTTC.

This sequence joins TRBV15 and TRBJ1-1; D is perhaps TRBD1 (6 bases). The germline CDR1 and CDR2 sequences are LNHNV and YYDKDF (reference sequence). The length of the CDR3 is 16 residues. V was trimmed by 0 bases and J by 2 bases, leaving 13 bases between them. The CDR3 sequence: CATSRDGQGLNTEAFF. CDR3 DNA: TGTGCCACCAGCAGAGATGGTCAGGGGTTAAACACTGAAGCTTTCTTT.